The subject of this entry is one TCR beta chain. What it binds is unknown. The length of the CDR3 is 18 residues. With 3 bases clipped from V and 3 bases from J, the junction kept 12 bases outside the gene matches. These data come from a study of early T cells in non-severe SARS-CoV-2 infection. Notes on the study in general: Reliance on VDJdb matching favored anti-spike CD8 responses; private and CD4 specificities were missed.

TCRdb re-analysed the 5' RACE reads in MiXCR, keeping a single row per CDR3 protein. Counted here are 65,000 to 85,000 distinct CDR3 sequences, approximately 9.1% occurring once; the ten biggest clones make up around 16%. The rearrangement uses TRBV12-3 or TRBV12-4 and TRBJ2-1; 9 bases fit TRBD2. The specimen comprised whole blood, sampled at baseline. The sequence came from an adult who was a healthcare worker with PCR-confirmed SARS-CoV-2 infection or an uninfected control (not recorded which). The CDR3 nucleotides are TGTGCCAGCAGTTTCCACATCCTAGCGGGGTTAGACTACAATGAGCAGTTCTTC. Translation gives CASSFHILAGLDYNEQFF.